This is a list of T cell receptor beta chains from one sample in a study of blood T cell repertoires in COVID-19. The table came from immunoSEQ multiplex PCR; TCRdb's copy has only in-frame clones and leaves some out. The sample includes roughly 130,000 clones, about 83% seen only once; the top ten take 7% to 9.5%. Sequencing was carried out using peripheral blood. The source of these receptors is a man aged 25-45 years with COVID-19, enrolled during active disease. Both conserved end residues are part of each CDR3.

J: TRBJ1-1
V: TRBV7-2
CDR3: CASSLALEAFF

J: TRBJ2-7
V: TRBV30
CDR3: CAWSPRLAVYF

J: TRBJ1-1
V: TRBV27
CDR3: CASSFAGTGATFF

J: TRBJ2-1
V: TRBV5-3
CDR3: CARSRKGGGDEQFF

J: TRBJ1-2
V: TRBV19
CDR3: CASSISNSGYTF

J: TRBJ1-2
V: TRBV19
CDR3: CASKQGDRGSYTF

J: TRBJ2-1
V: TRBV3-1/TRBV3-2
CDR3: CASSQAERRYNEQFF

J: TRBJ2-5
V: TRBV10-3
CDR3: CAISVDRGTQYF

J: TRBJ2-3
V: TRBV5-6
CDR3: CASSFLAGEPDTQYF

J: TRBJ1-2
V: TRBV29-1
CDR3: CSVTGGAFYGYTF

J: TRBJ1-4
V: TRBV7-9
CDR3: CASSFNRGQTNEKLFF

J: TRBJ2-1
V: TRBV11-3
CDR3: CASSRTSGHEQFF

J: TRBJ2-3
V: TRBV6-2/TRBV6-3
CDR3: CASSKPPFGRASTDTQYF

J: TRBJ2-7
V: TRBV3-1/TRBV3-2
CDR3: CASSPLLAGGSYEQYF

J: TRBJ2-1
V: TRBV11-2
CDR3: CASSLSLAGGSEQFF

J: TRBJ2-7
V: TRBV27
CDR3: CASRPTLVRHYYEQYF

J: TRBJ1-6
V: TRBV5-1
CDR3: CASSLTDTPLHF

J: TRBJ2-3
V: TRBV28
CDR3: CASSRTSGTDTQYF

J: TRBJ2-2
V: TRBV7-6
CDR3: CASSSRDIGGELFF

J: TRBJ2-7
V: TRBV27
CDR3: CASSFGTSHEQYF

J: TRBJ2-5
V: TRBV4-1
CDR3: CASSQAPGGQETQYF

J: TRBJ2-5
V: TRBV28
CDR3: CASSLYGASGPLTQYF

J: TRBJ1-4
V: TRBV2
CDR3: CASTPRWGQGEKLFF

J: TRBJ1-5
V: TRBV28
CDR3: CASSHYTGGLSNQPQHF

J: TRBJ1-5
V: TRBV28
CDR3: CASRGTGGGGNQPQHF

J: TRBJ2-4
V: TRBV4-3
CDR3: CASSQGWRGFQYF

J: TRBJ2-5
V: TRBV2
CDR3: CASRREWGETQYF

J: TRBJ1-3
V: TRBV3-1/TRBV3-2
CDR3: CASSLGGDGYSGNTIYF

J: TRBJ2-4
V: TRBV19
CDR3: CASSIAEIQYF

J: TRBJ2-1
V: TRBV7-3
CDR3: CASSFTLSSYNEQFF

J: TRBJ2-1
V: TRBV11-2
CDR3: CASSLDDSGHNEQFF

J: TRBJ2-5
V: TRBV19
CDR3: CASSGTSVRETQYF

J: TRBJ1-4
V: TRBV5-1
CDR3: CASSMGQGGTKEKLFF

J: TRBJ1-4
V: TRBV15
CDR3: CATSRDFRVSNEKLFF

J: TRBJ2-7
V: TRBV7-2
CDR3: CASSFQGAGYEQYF

J: TRBJ2-6
V: TRBV2
CDR3: CASSAKRIGSGANVLTF

J: TRBJ2-7
V: TRBV29-1
CDR3: CSVREVSSYEQYF

J: TRBJ2-1
V: TRBV2
CDR3: CASSDPQGGGPYNEQFF

J: TRBJ2-7
V: TRBV30
CDR3: CAWSARQGRSFYEQYF

J: TRBJ1-2
V: TRBV10-3
CDR3: CAIRPTGDNYGYTF

J: TRBJ2-3
V: TRBV7-3
CDR3: CASSFRTGDTQYF

J: TRBJ1-4
V: TRBV27
CDR3: CASSRSQGNEKLFF

J: TRBJ2-7
V: TRBV7-9
CDR3: CASSYHRDRPHEQYF

J: TRBJ2-7
V: TRBV11-2
CDR3: CASSAGYYGSYEQYF

J: TRBJ2-6
V: TRBV19
CDR3: CASSIVGPGVSGANVLTF

J: TRBJ2-4
V: TRBV19
CDR3: CASSIYAGDKNIQYF

J: TRBJ1-2
V: TRBV6-5
CDR3: CASSYSRTFYGYTF

J: TRBJ2-7
V: TRBV27
CDR3: CASSLEGRTSFNEQYF

J: TRBJ2-3
V: TRBV5-6
CDR3: CASSPRDRAADTQYF

J: TRBJ2-7
V: TRBV14
CDR3: CASSQFGTGLTYEQYF

J: TRBJ2-3
V: TRBV29-1
CDR3: CSVEGGSRTDTQYF